The 32 T cell receptor beta chains in this list originate from one sample, sequenced in a study of T cell responses to AZD1222 COVID-19 vaccine (dated by TCRdb to the early 2020s). The sample's time point label, in plain terms: sample from adult after SARS-CoV-2 infection, after symptom onset. To prepare the library, the immunoSEQ multiplex PCR assay was applied. This is the immuneACCESS table as TCRdb keeps it, with only in-frame sequences that have V and J called. A part of the clones is gone; compared with another copy, unresolved V genes explain less than half, and the rest is unexplained. This sample holds 150,000 or so clones; less than 90% were observed only once. 6.9% of the sample lies in the top ten. Sequenced here: peripheral blood, sampled after recovery from COVID-19. Receptor source: an adult who had recovered from COVID-19.

V is TRBV5-5 and J is TRBJ1-4; D not resolved. From germline, CDR1 is SGHKS and CDR2 YYEKEE (reference sequence). This CDR3 contains 14 residues. Trimming cost V 4 bases and J 8 bases, with 15 bases left between them. The CDR3 region is CASSLTERAEKLFF. As DNA, the CDR3 is TGTGCCAGCAGCCTGACCGAGCGTGCGGAAAAACTGTTTTTT.

This clone came up once. The V call is TRBV9, the J call TRBJ1-2, with D hard to call. The CDR3 covers 14 residues. V lost 3 bases and J 2 bases, leaving 11 bases between the germline ends. From germline, CDR1 is SGDLS and CDR2 YYNGEE. The CDR3 loop is CASSAGPVNYGYTF. The CDR3 coding sequence is TGTGCCAGCAGCGCCGGACCAGTCAACTATGGCTACACCTTC. The full variable domain, in which reference TRBV9 and TRBJ1-2 provide the parts outside the CDR3, is DSGVTQTPKHLITATGQRVTLRCSPRSGDLSVYWYQQSLDQGLQFLIQYYNGEERAKGNILERFSAQQFPDLHSELNLSSLELGDSALYFCASSAGPVNYGYTFGSGTRLTVV.

This chain uses TRBV7-2 with TRBJ2-5; D remains ambiguous. Trimming removed 5 bases from V and 2 bases from J, with 12 bases in between. Germline lookup yields CDR1 SGHTA and CDR2 FQGNSA. This CDR3 contains 14 residues. The chain's CDR3 is CASSPSMAQETQYF. The CDR3 DNA reads TGTGCCAGCAGCCCCAGCATGGCTCAAGAGACCCAGTACTTC. Supplemented by reference TRBV7-2 and TRBJ2-5, the full variable domain reads GAGVSQSPSNKVTEKGKDVELRCDPISGHTALYWYRQSLGQGLEFLIYFQGNSAPDKSGLPSDRFSAERTGGSVSTLTIQRTQQEDSAVYLCASSPSMAQETQYFGPGTRLLVL.

The chain links TRBV10-3 to TRBJ2-7; 7 positions agree with TRBD1. The CDR3 is made up of 15 amino acids. V was pared by 2 bases and J by 5 bases, with 9 bases of the junction left unmatched. CDR1 and CDR2 (germline): ENHRY, SYGVKD. The CDR3 DNA reads as TGTGCCATCAGTGAGGGACAGGACGCCGGGAACGAGCAGTACTTC. As protein: CAISEGQDAGNEQYF.

The rearrangement joins TRBV11-2 to TRBJ2-3; D may be TRBD2 (6 bases). Germline lookup yields CDR1 SGHAT and CDR2 FQNNGV. The CDR3 has 15 amino acids. The V end was cut by 1 base, the J end by 2 bases, with 10 bases between. The CDR3 nucleotides are TGTGCCAGCAGCTTAGGAGCGGGCCTCACAGATACGCAGTATTTT. This sequence encodes CASSLGAGLTDTQYF.

This clone was observed once. V is TRBV7-9 and J is TRBJ1-1; D perhaps matches TRBD1 (6 bases). In germline, CDR1 is SEHNR, CDR2 FQNEAQ (reference sequence). Trimming shortened V by 1 base and J by 3 bases, and 12 bases separated the two germline ends. There are 15 residues in the CDR3. CDR3 nucleotides: TGTGCCAGCAGCTTAGATACAGGGAGGGACACTGAAGCTTTCTTT. Protein sequence: CASSLDTGRDTEAFF.

This clone was counted a single time. V and J are TRBV28 and TRBJ2-1; D is possibly TRBD2 (6 bases). The CDR3 contains 14 residues. V lost 5 bases and J 10 bases, leaving 18 bases between the germline ends. Germline V gene lookup returns CDR1 MDHEN and CDR2 SYDVKM. The CDR3, as DNA: TGTGCCAGCAGTAGCGGGCAGGCCACAAGGGAGCAGTTCTTC. Residues: CASSSGQATREQFF.

This clone was seen a handful of times. V gene TRBV6-4 combines with J gene TRBJ1-1; D perhaps matches TRBD1 (5 bases). Looked up from germline, CDR1 is MRHNA and CDR2 is SNTAGT. The CDR3 totals 13 residues. Trimming removed 4 bases from V and 4 bases from J, with 10 bases in between. The CDR3 spells CASSARGTTEAFF. In DNA form, the CDR3 reads TGTGCCAGCAGTGCGCGGGGGACCACTGAAGCTTTCTTT.

The chain joins TRBV25-1 to TRBJ2-5; maybe TRBD2 (5 bases). V was pared by 0 bases and J by 5 bases, with 16 bases between. Germline V gene lookup returns CDR1 MGHDK and CDR2 SYGVNS. The CDR3 spans 16 residues. DNA of the CDR3: TGTGCCAGCAGTGAATATCTGTTTCGGGAAGGGGAGACCCAGTACTTC. This codes for CASSEYLFREGETQYF.

The chain couples TRBV13 to TRBJ2-7; D is unresolved. The CDR3 is made up of 13 amino acids. Looked up from germline, CDR1 is PRHDT and CDR2 is FYEKMQ (reference sequence). With 5 bases removed from V and 3 bases from J, the gap between germline ends came to 11 bases. CDR3 DNA: TGTGCCAGCAGCGCCCCCAGAGGCTACGAGCAGTACTTC. This codes for CASSAPRGYEQYF.

The J gene is TRBJ1-4, the V gene TRBV5-1; weak D call: TRBD1 (5 bases). Trimming removed 4 bases at V and 4 bases at J, with 11 bases between. CDR3 length: 14 residues. From germline, CDR1 is SGHRS and CDR2 YFSETQ. The CDR3 sequence: CASSEPGLNEKLFF. In DNA form, the CDR3 reads TGCGCCAGCAGCGAGCCGGGACTTAATGAAAAACTGTTTTTT.

This sequence joins TRBV2 and TRBJ2-5; 9 bases map to TRBD2. Germline assignment: CDR1 SNHLY and CDR2 FYNNEI. The CDR3 covers 16 residues. V was pared by 6 bases and J by 5 bases, with 13 bases of the junction left unmatched. The CDR3 loop is CASRRDLAGQRETQYF. Written as DNA, the CDR3 is TGTGCCAGCAGAAGAGACCTAGCGGGGCAACGGGAGACCCAGTACTTC. The complete variable domain, with remaining parts taken from reference TRBV2 and TRBJ2-5, reads EPEVTQTPSHQVTQMGQEVILRCVPISNHLYFYWYRQILGQKVEFLVSFYNNEISEKSEIFDDQFSVERPDGSNFTLKIRSTKLEDSAMYFCASRRDLAGQRETQYFGPGTRLLVL.

This clone occurred a few times. The genes are TRBV9 and TRBJ2-7, with 12 bases lining up with TRBD2. The CDR3 runs 16 residues. The trim removed 3 bases at V and 7 bases at J, leaving 11 bases unmatched. In germline, CDR1 is SGDLS, CDR2 YYNGEE. CDR3 nucleotide sequence: TGTGCCAGCAGCGCCACTAGACTAGCGGGAGATAGGGAGCAGTACTTC. This gives the protein CASSATRLAGDREQYF.

The V gene is TRBV6-2 or TRBV6-3, the J gene TRBJ1-4; D call uncertain. V was trimmed by 2 bases and J by 10 bases, leaving 20 bases between them. The CDR3 consists of 16 residues. From germline, CDR1 is MNHEY and CDR2 SVGEGT. In DNA, the CDR3 is TGTGCCAGCAGTTACGTTTTAGACGGCCTTTCGGGAAAACTGTTTTTT. Translating gives CASSYVLDGLSGKLFF.

The genes are TRBV6-5 and TRBJ1-2; D possibly corresponds to TRBD1 (6 bases). Trimming removed 0 bases at V and 4 bases at J, with 15 bases between. Germline CDR1 is MNHEY and CDR2 is SVGAGI. CDR3 length: 16 residues. CDR3 bases: TGTGCCAGCAGTTACTCCGGGGGCACCGGCTCCTATGGCTACACCTTC. This codes for CASSYSGGTGSYGYTF.

The rearrangement uses TRBV4-1 and TRBJ1-3, with unresolved D. The germline V gene has CDR1 MGHRA and CDR2 YSYEKL. V was trimmed by 4 bases and J by 3 bases, leaving 4 bases between them. This CDR3 is 12 amino acids long. Written as DNA, the CDR3 is TGCGCCAGCAGCCCCCGTGGAAACACCATATATTTT. Encoded protein: CASSPRGNTIYF.

The gene calls are TRBV2 and TRBJ1-1, with a weak D call TRBD1 (6 bases). CDR1 SNHLY and CDR2 FYNNEI come from the germline V gene. Between the trimmed V and J ends, which lost 6 bases and 5 bases, there was a span of 10 bases. The CDR3 consists of 12 residues. CDR3 DNA: TGTGCCAGCAGGCGTACAGGGACTGAAGCTTTCTTT. It encodes CASRRTGTEAFF.

The chain is built from TRBV7-9 and TRBJ2-3; a possible D gene is TRBD1 (6 bases). The CDR3 contains 16 residues. V shed 3 bases and J shed 4 bases, with 17 bases lying between them. CDR1 SEHNR and CDR2 FQNEAQ come from the germline V gene (reference sequence). In nucleotides, the CDR3 is TGTGCCAGCAGCTTTAGCAGGGGAAAGAGGGCAGATACGCAGTATTTT. Translating it yields CASSFSRGKRADTQYF. Full variable domain (outside the CDR3, taken from reference TRBV7-9 and TRBJ2-3): DTGVSQNPRHKITKRGQNVTFRCDPISEHNRLYWYRQTLGQGPEFLTYFQNEAQLEKSRLLSDRFSAERPKGSFSTLEIQRTEQGDSAMYLCASSFSRGKRADTQYFGPGTRLTVL.

The genes are TRBV3-1 (or the pseudogene TRBV3-2) and TRBJ1-1; D is unclear. Trimming removed 4 bases at V and 5 bases at J, with 14 bases between. Looked up from germline, CDR1 is LGHDT and CDR2 is YNNKEL (reference sequence). CDR3 length equals 14 residues. CDR3 in amino acids: CASSPLTGFTEAFF. In DNA, the CDR3 is TGTGCCAGCAGCCCCTTGACGGGGTTTACTGAAGCTTTCTTT.

This clone was seen a single time. The chain couples TRBV12-5 to TRBJ2-2, with D tentatively TRBD1 or TRBD2 (5 bases each). V was shortened by 6 bases and J by 6 bases, with 14 bases between the two germline ends. CDR3 length: 14 residues. Per germline, CDR1 LGHNT and CDR2 FRNRAP. The CDR3 DNA is TGTGCTAGTGGCCCCAGGGTGGGAGCCGGGGAGCTGTTTTTT. The encoded protein is CASGPRVGAGELFF.

The V gene is TRBV27, the J gene TRBJ2-7; the match to TRBD2 covers 7 bases. Germline V CDR1 and CDR2: MNHEY, SMNVEV (reference sequence). The CDR3 is 16 amino acids. Losses at the gene ends were 6 bases for V and 8 bases for J; bases not matched to a gene: 19. The CDR3 DNA is TGTGCCAGCAGCCCATCGTATGGGGGAGGGCCGGAGCAGCAGTACTTC. Protein sequence: CASSPSYGGGPEQQYF.

This clone occurred a few times. In DNA, the CDR3 is TGTGCCAGCAGCCAAGGGACAGGGGAAGGAAAACTGTTTTTT. This encodes CASSQGTGEGKLFF. The V gene is TRBV3-1 (or the pseudogene TRBV3-2), the J gene TRBJ1-4; the match to TRBD1 covers 9 bases. Germline V gene sequence: CDR1 LGHDT, CDR2 YNNKEL (reference sequence). V shed 1 base and J 10 bases; nucleotides not matched to a gene: 4. This CDR3 spans 14 amino acids.

This chain joins TRBV5-4 and TRBJ2-4; 10 bases are a match to TRBD2. The CDR3 sequence is 15 residues long. Germline V CDR1 and CDR2: SGHNT, YYREEE (reference sequence). V trimming: 5 bases; J trimming: 8 bases; junction bases outside the gene matches: 10. This CDR3 is CASRRSGGTRDIQYF. In DNA form, the CDR3 reads TGTGCCAGCAGACGTAGCGGGGGGACGAGGGACATTCAGTACTTC.

The V gene is TRBV3-1 (or the pseudogene TRBV3-2), the J gene TRBJ2-5; 7 bases align to TRBD1. CDR1 and CDR2 from the germline V gene are LGHDT and YNNKEL (reference sequence). This CDR3 spans 17 amino acids. The J segment lost 5 bases and the V segment lost 3 bases, leaving 15 bases of the junction unmatched. The CDR3 loop reads CASSQGARGLALETQYF. The DNA of the CDR3 is TGTGCCAGCAGCCAGGGGGCGAGGGGGCTAGCATTGGAGACCCAGTACTTC.

The rearrangement links TRBV5-4 to TRBJ1-1; D is undetermined. There are 15 residues in the CDR3. Looked up from germline, CDR1 is SGHNT and CDR2 is YYREEE (reference sequence). Trimming stripped 1 base from V and 1 base from J, with 11 bases between. The CDR3 loop is CASSLLGGRNTEAFF. CDR3 bases: TGTGCCAGCAGCTTGTTGGGCGGAAGGAACACTGAAGCTTTCTTT.

In this sample, this clone turned up many times. The chain has TRBV6-4 and TRBJ2-1, with TRBD2 matching 10 bases. The germline V gene has CDR1 MRHNA and CDR2 SNTAGT. Trimming removed 0 bases from V and 6 bases from J; junction bases left unmatched: 2. The CDR3 loop spans 15 amino acids. The CDR3: CASSDSVAGGNEQFF. For the CDR3, the DNA is TGTGCCAGCAGTGACTCGGTAGCGGGGGGCAATGAGCAGTTCTTC.

The chain couples TRBV24-1 to TRBJ2-7; TRBD1 aligns across 8 bases. This CDR3 is 15 amino acids long. Per germline, CDR1 KGHDR and CDR2 SFDVKD. Germline trimming cut 4 bases from V and 2 bases from J; bases unmatched to any gene: 6. Written as DNA, the CDR3 is TGTGCCACCAGTGACCCCGGACAGGGAGCCTACGAGCAGTACTTC. Protein sequence: CATSDPGQGAYEQYF.

Only one count was recorded for this clone. The chain employs TRBV10-2 and TRBJ2-1; 10 bases agree with TRBD2. Germline lookup yields CDR1 WSHSY and CDR2 SAAADI. The CDR3 is 16 amino acids. The J segment lost 9 bases and the V segment lost 7 bases, leaving 15 bases of the junction unmatched. The CDR3: CASKGLGAGGTGEQFF. The CDR3 nucleotides read TGCGCCAGCAAGGGGTTAGGAGCGGGAGGGACGGGTGAGCAGTTCTTC.

The chain recombines TRBV7-2 with TRBJ1-5, with a possible D match to TRBD1 (5 bases). The CDR3 runs to 11 residues. V lost 5 bases, J lost 10 bases, and 9 bases lay in between. Germline CDR1 and CDR2: SGHTA and FQGNSA. CDR3 in amino acids: CASSPGGPQHF. The CDR3 DNA sequence: TGTGCCAGCAGCCCTGGGGGACCCCAGCATTTT.

The chain carries TRBV10-3 and TRBJ1-4; 8 bases agree with TRBD1. The CDR3 has 12 residues. Germline V gene sequence: CDR1 ENHRY, CDR2 SYGVKD. V dropped 10 bases and J dropped 7; count of bases not matched to a gene: 5. CDR3 residues: CATPGGVEKLFF. As DNA, the CDR3 is TGTGCCACCCCAGGGGGCGTTGAAAAACTGTTTTTT.

This sequence joins TRBV6-1 and TRBJ1-4; the D is unclear. Germline CDR1 is MNHNS and CDR2 is SASEGT. The length of the CDR3 is 12 residues. V was trimmed by 1 base and J by 6 bases, leaving 3 bases between them. The CDR3 here is CASSEGYEKLFF. CDR3 DNA sequence: TGTGCCAGCAGTGAAGGTTATGAAAAACTGTTTTTT.

The chain combines TRBV7-9 with TRBJ1-1; perhaps TRBD1 as D (6 bases). The ends were cut back, 1 base at V and 0 bases at J, with 15 bases in the middle. Germline CDR1 and CDR2: SEHNR and FQNEAQ (reference sequence). The CDR3 length is 17 residues. CDR3 region: CASSLDGPDRLNTEAFF. The CDR3 DNA is TGTGCCAGCAGCTTAGACGGACCGGACAGACTGAACACTGAAGCTTTCTTT.